The 9 T cell receptor beta chains below were found in one sample sequenced in a study of response to subunit inactivated influenza vaccine. TCRdb analysed the RT-PCR reads with MiXCR anew, one entry per CDR3 protein. The sample records about 800,000 distinct CDR3 sequences, approximately 22% being singletons. Specimen: PBMCs from blood, collected 5 to 6 days after vaccination. These receptors originate from a man between 45 and 60 years old who received an inactivated influenza vaccine.

V usage is TRBV9 and J usage is TRBJ2-1, with D possibly being TRBD2 (5 bases). V shed 0 bases and J shed 0 bases, with 13 bases lying between them. Germline lookup yields CDR1 SGDLS and CDR2 YYNGEE. The CDR3 is made up of 17 amino acids. The CDR3 reads CASSVAPWTYSYNEQFF. CDR3 DNA: TGTGCCAGCAGCGTAGCCCCATGGACTTACTCCTACAATGAGCAGTTCTTC.

The chain is built from TRBV27 and TRBJ1-1; weak D call: TRBD1 (5 bases). The V and J ends lost 7 bases and 7 bases respectively, with 16 bases between them. The V gene's germline CDR1 is MNHEY and CDR2 SMNVEV (reference sequence). This CDR3 region has 13 residues. CDR3 amino acids: CASTPWGGREAFF. CDR3 DNA: TGTGCCAGCACTCCCTGGGGGGGACGTGAAGCTTTCTTT.

This clonotype was observed a few times. This chain joins TRBV7-9 and TRBJ1-2, with unresolved D. Trimming shortened V by 0 bases and J by 3 bases, and 8 bases separated the two germline ends. The CDR3 contains 14 residues. CDR1 and CDR2 (germline): SEHNR, FQNEAQ (reference sequence). The CDR3 nucleotides read TGTGCCAGCAGCTTAGCCGCAGGAGACTATGGCTACACCTTC. It is translated as CASSLAAGDYGYTF.

This clonotype was seen many times. This chain links TRBV12-3 or TRBV12-4 with TRBJ1-5, with D unresolved. Trimming removed 5 bases from V and 0 bases from J, with 11 bases in between. This CDR3 region has 15 residues. In DNA, the CDR3 is TGTGCCAGCAGTGGGAGGGATTATAGCAATCAGCCCCAGCATTTT. This codes for CASSGRDYSNQPQHF.

This clonotype was seen a few times. V usage is TRBV28 and J usage is TRBJ2-7; 7 bases align to TRBD1. The V segment lost 7 bases and the J segment 3 bases; nucleotides outside the gene matches: 9. The CDR3 runs to 14 residues. Germline assignment: CDR1 MDHEN and CDR2 SYDVKM. The CDR3 coding sequence is TGTGCCAGCACCTCGCCAGGGGGATTCTACGAGCAGTACTTC. It translates to CASTSPGGFYEQYF.

This clonotype was detected many times. The chain has TRBV12-3 or TRBV12-4 and TRBJ2-1; D is uncertain. With 3 bases removed from V and 10 bases from J, the gap between germline ends came to 7 bases. The CDR3 is 11 residues long. CDR3 region: CASSFGLEQFF. As DNA, the CDR3 is TGTGCCAGCAGTTTCGGGTTGGAGCAGTTCTTC.

Written as DNA, the CDR3 is TGTGCCACCTCCCGGGAAGCGGGGACGTGGGATACGCAGTATTTT. Translating gives CATSREAGTWDTQYF. The J gene is TRBJ2-3, the V gene TRBV24-1; 7 positions match TRBD2. Germline loops: CDR1 KGHDR, CDR2 SFDVKD. The junction had 14 bases not matched to a gene; V was cut back by 9 bases and J by 6 bases. This CDR3 comprises 15 residues.

The chain couples TRBV7-2 to TRBJ1-1, with a tentative D call TRBD1 (6 bases). V shed 5 bases and J shed 0 bases, with 16 bases lying between them. The CDR3 is 16 amino acids. Germline CDR1 SGHTA, CDR2 FQGNSA. DNA of the CDR3: TGTGCCAGCAGCCAGGGACATTCGGGTCTGAACACTGAAGCTTTCTTT. This codes for CASSQGHSGLNTEAFF.

The chain recombines TRBV4-1 with TRBJ2-2, with 8 bases fitting TRBD1. Germline CDR1 MGHRA, CDR2 YSYEKL. Germline trimming cut 3 bases from V and 7 bases from J; bases unmatched to any gene: 1. The CDR3 spans 13 residues. CDR3 sequence reads: CASSQTGVGELFF. The CDR3 region has the DNA TGCGCCAGCAGCCAGACAGGGGTCGGGGAGCTGTTTTTT.